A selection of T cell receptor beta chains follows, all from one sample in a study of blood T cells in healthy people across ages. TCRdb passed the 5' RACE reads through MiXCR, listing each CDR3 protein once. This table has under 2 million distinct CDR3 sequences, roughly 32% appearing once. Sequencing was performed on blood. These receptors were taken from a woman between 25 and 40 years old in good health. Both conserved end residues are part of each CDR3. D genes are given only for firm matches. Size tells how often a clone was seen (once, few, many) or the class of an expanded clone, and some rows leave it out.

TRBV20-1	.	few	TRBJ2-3	CSAISTDTQYF	TGCAGTGCTATCAGCACAGATACGCAGTATTTT
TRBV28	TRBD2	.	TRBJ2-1	CASSPASGSTRNNEQFF	TGTGCCAGCAGTCCCGCTAGCGGGAGTACCCGAAACAATGAGCAGTTCTTC
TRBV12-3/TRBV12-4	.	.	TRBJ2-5	CASSSQGLSQETQYF	TGTGCCAGCAGTTCCCAAGGACTATCCCAAGAGACCCAGTACTTC
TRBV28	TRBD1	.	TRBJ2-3	CASSFGDRGTDMQYF	TGTGCCAGCAGTTTTGGGGACAGGGGGACAGATATGCAGTATTTT
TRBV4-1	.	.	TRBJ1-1	CASSSRGGQWNTEAFF	TGCGCCAGCAGCTCTCGAGGCGGGCAGTGGAACACTGAAGCTTTCTTT
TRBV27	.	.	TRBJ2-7	CASGETYSYKQYF	TGTGCCAGCGGGGAGACATACTCCTACAAGCAGTACTTC
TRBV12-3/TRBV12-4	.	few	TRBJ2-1	CASSLAGASPRYNEQFF	TGTGCCAGCAGTTTAGCGGGGGCCTCCCCGAGGTACAATGAGCAGTTCTTC
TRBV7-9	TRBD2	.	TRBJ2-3	CASSIAGGITDTQYF	TGTGCCAGCTCCATAGCGGGAGGAATCACAGATACGCAGTATTTT
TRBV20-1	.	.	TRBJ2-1	CSARIPRYLYNEQFF	TGCAGTGCTAGGATCCCACGTTACTTATACAATGAGCAGTTCTTC
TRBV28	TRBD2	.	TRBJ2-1	CASSSRTSGRVEQFF	TGTGCCAGCAGTTCTCGGACTAGCGGGAGGGTAGAGCAGTTCTTC
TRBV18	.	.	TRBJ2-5	CASTPVARVRETQYF	TGTGCCAGCACCCCAGTGGCCCGAGTGAGGGAGACCCAGTACTTC
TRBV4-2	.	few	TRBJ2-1	CASSQELGNYNEQFF	TGTGCCAGCAGCCAAGAATTAGGCAACTACAATGAGCAGTTCTTC
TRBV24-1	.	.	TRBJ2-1	CATSDPYGEQFF	TGTGCCACCAGTGACCCTTACGGTGAGCAGTTCTTC
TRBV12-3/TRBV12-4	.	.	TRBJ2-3	CASSSGNVGSTDTQYF	TGTGCCAGCAGTTCGGGCAACGTGGGGAGCACAGATACGCAGTATTTT
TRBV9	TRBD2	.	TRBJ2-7	CASSPAGVSYEQYF	TGTGCCAGCAGCCCCGCGGGGGTCTCCTACGAGCAGTACTTC
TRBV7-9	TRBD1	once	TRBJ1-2	CASSRQGRYGYTF	TGTGCCAGCAGCCGACAGGGTCGCTATGGCTACACCTTC
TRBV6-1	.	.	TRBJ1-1	CASSDSLRTEAFF	TGTGCCAGCAGTGACAGCCTCCGCACTGAAGCTTTCTTT
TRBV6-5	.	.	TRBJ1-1	CASSHGGWNTEAFF	TGTGCCAGCAGTCATGGGGGGTGGAACACTGAAGCTTTCTTT
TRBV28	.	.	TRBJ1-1	CASITLPPGANTEAFF	TGTGCCAGCATTACTCTACCCCCGGGCGCGAACACTGAAGCTTTCTTT
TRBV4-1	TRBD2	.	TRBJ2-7	CASSLLSGTRYEQYF	TGCGCCAGCAGTCTCCTTAGCGGGACCCGCTACGAGCAGTACTTC
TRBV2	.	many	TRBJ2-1	CASKGQGHNEQFF	TGTGCCAGCAAAGGGCAGGGTCACAATGAGCAGTTCTTC
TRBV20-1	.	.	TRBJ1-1	CSASLPTNTEAFF	TGCAGTGCTAGCCTACCTACGAACACTGAAGCTTTCTTT
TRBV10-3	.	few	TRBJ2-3	CAITPGGTDTQYF	TGTGCCATCACCCCGGGAGGCACAGATACGCAGTATTTT
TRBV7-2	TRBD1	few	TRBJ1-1	CASSSRQGRAFF	TGTGCCAGCAGCTCCAGACAGGGACGGGCTTTCTTT
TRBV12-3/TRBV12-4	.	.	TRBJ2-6	CASSWDFGANVLTF	TGTGCCAGCAGTTGGGATTTCGGGGCCAACGTCCTGACTTTC
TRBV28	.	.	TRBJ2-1	CASSLRTVSEQFF	TGTGCCAGCAGTTTAAGGACAGTTAGTGAGCAGTTCTTC
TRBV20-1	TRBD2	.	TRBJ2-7	CSAGKGSGTSEQYF	TGCAGTGCGGGCAAAGGTAGCGGGACCTCCGAGCAGTACTTC
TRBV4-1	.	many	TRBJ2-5	CASSPRLDGETQYF	TGCGCCAGCAGCCCCCGACTAGATGGGGAGACCCAGTACTTC
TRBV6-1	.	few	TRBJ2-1	CASSRKGAYNEQFF	TGTGCCAGCAGCCGAAAGGGAGCCTACAATGAGCAGTTCTTC
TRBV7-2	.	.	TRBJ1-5	CASGLGILGDQPQHF	TGTGCCAGCGGCTTAGGGATCCTAGGTGATCAGCCCCAGCATTTT
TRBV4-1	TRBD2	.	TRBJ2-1	CASSLRGLAGAGNEQFF	TGCGCCAGCAGCCTGCGCGGACTAGCGGGAGCGGGTAATGAGCAGTTCTTC
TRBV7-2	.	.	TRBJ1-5	CASGSLGGSNQPQHF	TGTGCCAGCGGTTCCCTTGGGGGTAGTAATCAGCCCCAGCATTTT
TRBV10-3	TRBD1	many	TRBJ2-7	CAISGQGLSYEQYF	TGTGCCATCAGCGGACAGGGGCTATCCTACGAGCAGTACTTC
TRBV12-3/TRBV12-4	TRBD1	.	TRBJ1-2	CASSIGTGGGYGYTF	TGTGCCAGCAGTATAGGGACAGGGGGTGGCTATGGCTACACCTTC
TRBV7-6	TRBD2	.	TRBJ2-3	CASSRSGARTDTQYF	TGTGCCAGCAGCAGGAGCGGGGCTCGCACAGATACGCAGTATTTT
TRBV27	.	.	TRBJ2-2	CASSLEGVGTGELFF	TGTGCCAGCAGTTTAGAAGGGGTTGGCACCGGGGAGCTGTTTTTT
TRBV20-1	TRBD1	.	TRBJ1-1	CSAMDRGLRTEAFF	TGCAGTGCTATGGACAGGGGGCTTCGGACTGAAGCTTTCTTT
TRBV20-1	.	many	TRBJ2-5	CSAPPQGLETQYF	TGCAGTGCTCCCCCGCAGGGTCTCGAGACCCAGTACTTC
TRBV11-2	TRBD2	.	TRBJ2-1	CASSSWTSGEQFF	TGTGCCAGTAGCTCCTGGACTAGCGGGGAGCAGTTCTTC
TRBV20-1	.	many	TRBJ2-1	CSARGPDTNNEQFF	TGCAGTGCTAGAGGCCCAGATACCAACAATGAGCAGTTCTTC
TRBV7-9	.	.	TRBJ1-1	CASSRGEAGMNTEAFF	TGTGCCAGCAGCCGGGGGGAGGCCGGTATGAACACTGAAGCTTTCTTT
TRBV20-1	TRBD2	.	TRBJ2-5	CSASLLAGVETQYF	TGCAGTGCTAGTCTCCTAGCGGGAGTCGAGACCCAGTACTTC
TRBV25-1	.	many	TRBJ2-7	CASSGSYSYEQYF	TGTGCCAGCTCAGGGTCCTACTCCTACGAGCAGTACTTC
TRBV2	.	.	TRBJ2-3	CASNHRFTDTQYF	TGTGCCAGCAATCATCGCTTTACAGATACGCAGTATTTT
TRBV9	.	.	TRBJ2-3	CASSVDLETNSTDTQYF	TGTGCCAGCAGCGTAGATTTGGAAACCAATAGCACAGATACGCAGTATTTT
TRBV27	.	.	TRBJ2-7	CASSPTLGASPYEQYF	TGTGCCAGCAGTCCAACCTTGGGGGCATCCCCTTACGAGCAGTACTTC
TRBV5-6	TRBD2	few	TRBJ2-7	CASSLASGNSPYEQYF	TGTGCCAGCAGCTTGGCTAGCGGGAATTCCCCCTACGAGCAGTACTTC